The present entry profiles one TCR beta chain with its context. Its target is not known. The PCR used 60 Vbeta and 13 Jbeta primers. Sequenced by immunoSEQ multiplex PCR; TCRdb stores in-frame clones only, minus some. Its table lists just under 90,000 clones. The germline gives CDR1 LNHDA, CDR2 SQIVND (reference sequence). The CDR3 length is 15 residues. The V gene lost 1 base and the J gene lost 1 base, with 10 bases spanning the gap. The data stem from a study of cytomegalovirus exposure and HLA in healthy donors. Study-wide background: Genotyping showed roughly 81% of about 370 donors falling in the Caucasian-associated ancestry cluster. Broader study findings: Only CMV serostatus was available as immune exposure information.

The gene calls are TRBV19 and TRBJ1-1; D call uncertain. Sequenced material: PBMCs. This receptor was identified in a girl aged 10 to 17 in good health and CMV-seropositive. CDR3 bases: TGTGCCAGTAGTATAGCTTTGGGAGGGAACACTGAAGCTTTCTTT. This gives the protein CASSIALGGNTEAFF.